The next 17 T cell receptor beta chains were all read from a single sample in a study of blood T cell repertoires in COVID-19 (dated by TCRdb to between 2020 and 2021). Receptor amplification or capture employed the immunoSEQ multiplex PCR assay. TCRdb obtained this table from immuneACCESS and retained in-frame rearrangements with V and J assigned. These tables miss some clones; where compared with another copy, unresolved V genes account for less than half of the shortfall, and the remainder is unexplained. This sample lists 80,000 or so clones; approximately 82% were detected once. 30% to 45% of the sample is taken by the ten largest. The source material was peripheral blood. Receptors were obtained from a woman aged 70 to 79 with acute or convalescent COVID-19.

V and J are TRBV3-1 (or the pseudogene TRBV3-2) and TRBJ2-5; D gene uncertain. The germline CDR1 and CDR2 sequences are LGHDT and YNNKEL (reference sequence). Trimming shortened V by 4 bases and J by 5 bases, and 11 bases separated the two germline ends. The CDR3 length is 13 residues. The CDR3 DNA follows: TGTGCCAGCAGCCCGGGTCGCCGGGAGACCCAGTACTTC. It is translated as CASSPGRRETQYF.

CDR3 residues: CASSIWGTGDQPQHF. Written as DNA, the CDR3 is TGTGCCAGTAGTATATGGGGGACAGGGGATCAGCCCCAGCATTTT. The V and J genes are TRBV19 and TRBJ1-5; TRBD1 aligns across 10 bases. The length of the CDR3 is 15 residues. V was pared by 2 bases and J by 5 bases, with 3 bases of the junction left unmatched. Germline CDR1 is LNHDA and CDR2 is SQIVND (reference sequence).

The chain combines TRBV5-6 with TRBJ1-5; 9 positions agree with TRBD1. Per germline, CDR1 SGHDT and CDR2 YYEEEE. J was trimmed by 6 bases and V by 5 bases; bases with no gene match: 9. The CDR3 is 15 amino acids. For the CDR3, the DNA is TGTGCCAGCAGTTCCGGGACAGGGAATCCTCAGCCCCAGCATTTT. As protein: CASSSGTGNPQPQHF.

This chain joins TRBV7-3 and TRBJ2-1; TRBD2 aligns across 7 bases. The CDR3 is 16 amino acids. The J segment lost 2 bases and the V segment lost 1 base, leaving 5 bases of the junction unmatched. Looked up from germline, CDR1 is SGHTA and CDR2 is FQGTGA. CDR3 amino acids: CASSLMAGAAYNEQFF. CDR3 in DNA: TGTGCCAGCAGCTTAATGGCGGGAGCAGCCTACAATGAGCAGTTCTTC.

The J gene is TRBJ1-3, the V gene TRBV7-9; D perhaps matches TRBD1 (6 bases). The CDR3 is 14 amino acids. Trimming left V 9 bases short and J 1 base short, with 13 bases between. CDR1 is SEHNR and CDR2 is FQNEAQ in the germline V gene (reference sequence). CDR3 sequence: CASSAGTSGNTIYF. The DNA for the CDR3 is TGTGCCAGTTCTGCCGGGACATCTGGAAACACCATATATTTT.

The CDR3 coding sequence is TGTGCCAGCAGCACGACAGGGTTCCGCACAGATACGCAGTATTTT. This encodes CASSTTGFRTDTQYF. The rearrangement joins TRBV7-9 to TRBJ2-3, with 7 bases lining up with TRBD1. Looked up from germline, CDR1 is SEHNR and CDR2 is FQNEAQ (reference sequence). This CDR3 spans 15 amino acids. With V trimmed by 5 bases and J by 1 base, 6 bases remained unmatched.

The chain joins TRBV10-1 to TRBJ2-1, with unresolved D. V lost 2 bases to trimming and J lost 1 base, with 6 bases between them. The CDR3 is 14 amino acids. From germline, CDR1 is WNHNN and CDR2 SYGVQD (reference sequence). CDR3 sequence reads: CASSERGSYNEQFF. CDR3 DNA sequence: TGCGCCAGCAGTGAGCGCGGATCCTACAATGAGCAGTTCTTC.

This clone was detected many times. J is TRBJ2-5 and V is TRBV14, with 12 bases aligning to TRBD2. V lost 3 bases to trimming and J lost 5 bases; unmatched junction nucleotides: 13. The CDR3 sequence is 18 residues long. CDR1 and CDR2 (germline): SGHDN, FVKESK. CDR3 protein: CASSHNHGLAGPGETQYF. The DNA for the CDR3 is TGTGCCAGCAGCCACAACCACGGACTAGCGGGACCGGGGGAGACCCAGTACTTC. Complete variable domain (other parts from reference TRBV14 and TRBJ2-5): EAGVTQFPSHSVIEKGQTVTLRCDPISGHDNLYWYRRVMGKEIKFLLHFVKESKQDESGMPNNRFLAERTGGTYSTLKVQPAELEDSGVYFCASSHNHGLAGPGETQYFGPGTRLLVL.

V gene TRBV6-5 combines with J gene TRBJ1-2, with D perhaps matching TRBD1 (5 bases). Trimming removed 7 bases from V and 1 base from J, with 13 bases in between. There are 14 residues in the CDR3. Germline loops: CDR1 MNHEY, CDR2 SVGAGI. CDR3 loop: CASKGGRDNYGYTF. CDR3 nucleotide sequence: TGTGCCAGCAAGGGAGGCAGGGATAACTATGGCTACACCTTC.

J is TRBJ2-1 and V is TRBV6-2 or TRBV6-3; TRBD1 agrees at 10 bases. Trimming took 4 bases from V and 6 from J; bases not matched to a gene: 9. CDR3 length equals 16 residues. Germline CDR1 and CDR2: MNHEY and SVGEGT. CDR3 bases: TGTGCCAGCAGTTTTTCCGGGACAGGGGTATCCAATGAGCAGTTCTTC. Encoded protein: CASSFSGTGVSNEQFF.

The chain has TRBV5-1 and TRBJ2-2, with TRBD1 identical over 10 bases. Germline trimming cut 1 base from V and 6 bases from J; bases unmatched to any gene: 6. Germline loops: CDR1 SGHRS, CDR2 YFSETQ. The CDR3 has 16 amino acids. CDR3 bases: TGCGCCAGCAGCTTGCGAGGGACAGGGGAGTCCGGGGAGCTGTTTTTT. Its protein product is CASSLRGTGESGELFF.

The V and J genes are TRBV9 and TRBJ1-2; no reliable D call. CDR1 SGDLS and CDR2 YYNGEE come from the germline V gene. The CDR3 has 14 residues. V lost 0 bases, J lost 1 base, and 7 bases lay in between. The chain's CDR3 is CASSVGVDNYGYTF. DNA of the CDR3: TGTGCCAGCAGCGTAGGAGTCGATAACTATGGCTACACCTTC. Looking up the rest from reference TRBV9 and TRBJ1-2 gives the full variable domain: DSGVTQTPKHLITATGQRVTLRCSPRSGDLSVYWYQQSLDQGLQFLIQYYNGEERAKGNILERFSAQQFPDLHSELNLSSLELGDSALYFCASSVGVDNYGYTFGSGTRLTVV.

This clone has only a few counts. The chain employs TRBV6-4 and TRBJ1-2, with 9 bases matching TRBD1. This CDR3 region has 16 residues. Germline V lookup: CDR1 MRHNA, CDR2 SNTAGT. V trimming: 6 bases; J trimming: 7 bases; junction bases outside the gene matches: 15. In nucleotides, the CDR3 is TGTGCCAGCAGCCCAGAGAAGGGACAGGGTTCTCGTGGCTACACCTTC. Translation: CASSPEKGQGSRGYTF.

In its sample, this clone was seen once. The chain has TRBV5-6 and TRBJ2-2, with D unclear. CDR1 and CDR2 (germline): SGHDT, YYEEEE. The V end was cut by 3 bases, the J end by 0 bases, with 9 bases between. The CDR3 is 15 amino acids. The CDR3, as DNA: TGTGCCAGCAGCTCCCTGAGGACGAACACCGGGGAGCTGTTTTTT. This codes for CASSSLRTNTGELFF.

The chain employs TRBV7-9 and TRBJ2-1; 9 bases are shared with TRBD2. Germline loops: CDR1 SEHNR, CDR2 FQNEAQ (reference sequence). The CDR3 is 17 residues long. Unmatched junction bases numbered 17, after V lost 4 bases and J lost 10 bases. The CDR3 sequence is CASSSHGGSGSFREQFF. Here the CDR3 DNA reads TGTGCCAGCAGCTCTCACGGGGGTAGCGGGAGTTTCCGGGAGCAGTTCTTC.

This chain uses TRBV19 with TRBJ2-5, with D perhaps matching TRBD2 (6 bases). This CDR3 region has 13 residues. Germline-derived CDR1 and CDR2 are LNHDA and SQIVND (reference sequence). Trimming took 6 bases from V and 4 from J, leaving 12 bases between them. The CDR3 loop is CASSGGRGETQYF. The CDR3 DNA is TGTGCCAGTAGCGGGGGAAGGGGAGAGACCCAGTACTTC.

This chain uses TRBV13 with TRBJ2-1; TRBD2 agrees at 9 bases. In germline, CDR1 is PRHDT, CDR2 FYEKMQ (reference sequence). This CDR3 has 18 residues. V lost 2 bases and J lost 1; bases outside the gene matches: 9. In DNA, the CDR3 is TGTGCCAGCAGCTTAATCTTAGCGGGAGCAAGGTCCTACAATGAGCAGTTCTTC. Translated: CASSLILAGARSYNEQFF.